The 7 T cell receptor beta chains given below trace back to one sample, sequenced in a study of T cell responses to AZD1222 COVID-19 vaccine. Using immunoSEQ multiplex PCR, the repertoire was profiled, and TCRdb retains in-frame clones only, with some absent. The sample holds over 45,000 clones; roughly 90% are singletons and the top ten take roughly 15%. Sequencing used peripheral blood, obtained 28 days after the second AZD1222 dose. These receptors all stem from an adult who received the AZD1222 COVID-19 vaccine.

The chain combines TRBV27 with TRBJ2-5; 9 bases agree with TRBD1. V shed 4 bases, J shed 5 bases, and the junction held 2 bases outside the gene matches. Germline V gives CDR1 MNHEY, CDR2 SMNVEV (reference sequence). This CDR3 contains 13 residues. The chain's CDR3 is CASSWGQGETQYF. In DNA, the CDR3 is TGTGCCAGCAGTTGGGGACAGGGCGAGACCCAGTACTTC.

This clone was picked up one time. The rearrangement uses TRBV5-1 and TRBJ2-3; D is undetermined. Germline V CDR1 and CDR2: SGHRS, YFSETQ. CDR3 length: 15 amino acids. V lost 0 bases, J lost 1 base, and 9 bases lay in between. CDR3 sequence (DNA): TGCGCCAGCAGCTTGGAGAATGTGGGCACAGATACGCAGTATTTT. As protein: CASSLENVGTDTQYF.

This rearrangement joins TRBV5-1 to TRBJ1-6; 7 bases agree with TRBD1. The CDR3 is 14 residues long. V was clipped by 4 bases and J by 7 bases; unmatched bases: 5. Germline CDR1 and CDR2: SGHRS and YFSETQ. This chain's CDR3 is CASSPGQENSPLHF. The CDR3 DNA follows: TGCGCCAGCAGCCCCGGACAGGAGAATTCACCCCTCCACTTT.

The chain employs TRBV20-1 and TRBJ1-5; D not certain. Trimming took off 3 bases at V and 4 bases at J, with 7 bases between the two ends. Germline V lookup: CDR1 DFQATT, CDR2 SNEGSKA (reference sequence). The CDR3 loop spans 12 amino acids. CDR3 nucleotide sequence: TGCAGTGCTAGTTTAGAGAATCAGCCCCAGCATTTT. This sequence encodes CSASLENQPQHF.

V usage is TRBV7-9 and J usage is TRBJ2-7; 8 bases fit TRBD1. This CDR3 spans 14 amino acids. Germline values: CDR1 SEHNR, CDR2 FQNEAQ (reference sequence). With V trimmed by 3 bases and J by 2 bases, 3 bases remained unmatched. CDR3 DNA sequence: TGTGCCAGCAGCTTCGTGGACAGGGCCTACGAGCAGTACTTC. Amino acid sequence: CASSFVDRAYEQYF.

The CDR3 DNA follows: TGTGCCAGCACCCCCAGATTACTAGCGGGCAAAGAGACCCAGTACTTC. It encodes CASTPRLLAGKETQYF. The chain has TRBV3-1 (or the pseudogene TRBV3-2) and TRBJ2-5; TRBD2 matches at 9 bases. Germline V lookup: CDR1 LGHDT, CDR2 YNNKEL (reference sequence). V lost 7 bases, J lost 3 bases, and 12 bases stayed unmatched. This CDR3 has 16 residues.

This rearrangement joins TRBV5-1 to TRBJ2-1; TRBD2 aligns across 10 bases. CDR1 and CDR2 from the germline V gene are SGHRS and YFSETQ. The CDR3 extends over 16 amino acids. V lost 0 bases and J lost 7; bases outside the gene matches: 7. DNA of the CDR3: TGCGCCAGCAGCTTGGTTGCAGCGGGAGGGTCGAATGAGCAGTTCTTC. Translating it yields CASSLVAAGGSNEQFF.